The sequence of this T cell receptor beta chain was determined in a study of blood T cells in healthy people across ages (dated by TCRdb to between 2015 and 2016). For the wider study: In model experiments, roughly one uniquely barcoded TCR beta cDNA molecule per two T cells was captured by template switching. The donors were split into four age groups: young (average around 15 years), middle-aged (39), aged (more than 60) and long-lived (approximately 89). Using the same blood draw, the study looked at two additional independent replicas of 1 million unique cDNA reads for two donors, one aged 18 to 30 and the other aged 80 or older. Using deep sequencing normalized with unique cDNA molecular identifiers, the study measured how TCR beta repertoire diversity changes with age. To avoid experimental bias, donors of different ages were distributed randomly across sequencing lanes. Overall results and qualifications from the work: The percentage of naive T cells measured by flow cytometry correlated strongly with observed TCR beta diversity. Observed TCR beta diversity per million T cells fell roughly linearly with age, and a significant reduction was already apparent by age around 40. The CMV infection status of donors was not known, potentially confounding age-related changes in expanded clonotypes. Estimates of total diversity from one million sequenced T cells were regarded as lower bounds and underestimates. Compared with the aged group, more naive CD4+ T cells, fewer expanded clones and increased TCR diversity were shown by the long-lived group, suggesting age selection. Since profiling was done on bulk unsorted PBMCs, naive and antigen-experienced compartments could not be conclusively compared.

V and J are truncated by 5 bases and 3 bases respectively, leaving an intervening sequence of 12 bases. CDR1 SGHTA and CDR2 FQGNSA are derived from the germline V gene. The cysteine opens and the phenylalanine closes a CDR3 of 14 amino acids. Only the CDR3 part of the read is kept: 42 bases, read in frame from the first base. To prepare the library, 5' RACE was applied. The instrument given in TCRdb is Illumina HiSeq 2500. A second PCR of roughly 7 to 11 cycles was performed with a sample-barcoded 5' primer and a J-beta primer mix. Each TCR beta cDNA molecule received a unique molecular identifier from a template-switch 5' adaptor carrying 12 random nucleotides. Each sample yielded at least 3 million CDR3-containing paired-end reads. The Mint cDNA synthesis kit, primed by a TRBC-specific oligonucleotide, was used to synthesize first-strand cDNA from all RNA. Following uracil-DNA glycosylase treatment, all cDNA underwent a first 18-cycle PCR with the universal primers M1SS and BC2_uni_R. From the authors' description of their analysis: Each sample was normalized by randomly selecting 1 million high-quality reads, each carrying a distinct molecular identifier. Instead of being binned into consensus sequences, reads that shared molecular identifiers were thrown out. MiTCR, with a Q25 quality threshold and the strictest error-elimination algorithm, was used for CDR3 identification, clonotype clustering and error correction. A nonparametric unseen species model with Euler transformation was used to estimate a lower bound on total TCR beta diversity. TCRdb ran its own pipeline on the public reads, namely fastp trimming at Q25 and MiXCR clone calling, and kept in-frame beta chains. CDR3 protein duplicates are merged, each entry listing the most common genes and DNA. TCRdb's processing, not the study's, gives the V and J calls here. The sample yields some 730,000 distinct CDR3 sequences; around a fifth were counted once. 22% of the sample rests with the top ten.

On this clonotype itself: The target of this receptor is not known. No base-level quality is on record; no much larger clone is a single base apart.

The donors were some 39 Caucasian individuals from Russia, aged roughly 6 to 100 years, who were systemically healthy. About 10 milliliters of peripheral blood were collected from each donor into EDTA-treated Vacutainer tubes. Ficoll-Paque density-gradient centrifugation was used to isolate PBMCs, with at least 6 million per sample. Total RNA was extracted from PBMCs with Trizol reagent, with at least 5.5 micrograms obtained per sample. Naive CD45RAhigh/CD27high T cell percentages were measured by flow cytometry on a PBMC aliquot from every donor. This clonotype was obtained from a man aged 70 or older in good health. This sequence uses TRBV7-2 and TRBJ2-3, with the D gene uncertain. The sample was blood. The DNA reads TGTGCCAGCAGCCCTGCTTCTATTACAGATACGCAGTATTTT. This gives the protein CASSPASITDTQYF.